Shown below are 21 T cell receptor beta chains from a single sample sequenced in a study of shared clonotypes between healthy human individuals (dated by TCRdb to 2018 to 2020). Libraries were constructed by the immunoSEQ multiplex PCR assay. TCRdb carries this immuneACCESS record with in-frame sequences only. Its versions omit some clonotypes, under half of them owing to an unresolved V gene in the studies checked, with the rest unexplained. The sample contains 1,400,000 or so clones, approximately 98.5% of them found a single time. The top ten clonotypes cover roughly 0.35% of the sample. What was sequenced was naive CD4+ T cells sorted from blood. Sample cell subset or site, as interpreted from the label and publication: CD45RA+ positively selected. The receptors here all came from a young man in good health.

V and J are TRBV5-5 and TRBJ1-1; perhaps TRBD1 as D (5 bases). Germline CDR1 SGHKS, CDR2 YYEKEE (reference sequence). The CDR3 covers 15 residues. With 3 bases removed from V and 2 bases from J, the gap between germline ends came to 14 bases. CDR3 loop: CASSYLGHKNTEAFF. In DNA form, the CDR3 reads TGTGCCAGCAGCTACCTTGGACACAAAAACACTGAAGCTTTCTTT.

The CDR3 is CASSMGAEADNEQFF. As DNA, the CDR3 is TGTGCCAGTAGTATGGGTGCCGAGGCGGACAATGAGCAGTTCTTC. The chain couples TRBV19 to TRBJ2-1; D not resolved. The V gene's germline CDR1 is LNHDA and CDR2 SQIVND (reference sequence). This CDR3 is 15 amino acids long. With 3 bases removed from V and 5 bases from J, the gap between germline ends came to 14 bases.

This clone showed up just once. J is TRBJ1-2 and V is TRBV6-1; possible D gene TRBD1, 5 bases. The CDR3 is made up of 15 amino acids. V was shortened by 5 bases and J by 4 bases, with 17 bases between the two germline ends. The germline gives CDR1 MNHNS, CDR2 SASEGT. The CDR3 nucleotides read TGTGCCAGCAGTCCTGTATTTAGGGGCGCCTATGGCTACACCTTC. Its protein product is CASSPVFRGAYGYTF.

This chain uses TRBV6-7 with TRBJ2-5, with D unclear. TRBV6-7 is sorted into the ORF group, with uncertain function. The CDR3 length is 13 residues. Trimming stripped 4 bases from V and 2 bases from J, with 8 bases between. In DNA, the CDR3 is TGTGCCAGCAGTTCGCAGCCTCAAGAGACCCAGTACTTC. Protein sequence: CASSSQPQETQYF.

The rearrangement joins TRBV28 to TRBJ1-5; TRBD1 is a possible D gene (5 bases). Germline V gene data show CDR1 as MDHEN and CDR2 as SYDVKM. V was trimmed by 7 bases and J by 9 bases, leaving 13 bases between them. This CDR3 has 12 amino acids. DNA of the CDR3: TGTGCCAGCATAGCCACAGGTCTGCCCCAGCATTTT. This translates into CASIATGLPQHF.

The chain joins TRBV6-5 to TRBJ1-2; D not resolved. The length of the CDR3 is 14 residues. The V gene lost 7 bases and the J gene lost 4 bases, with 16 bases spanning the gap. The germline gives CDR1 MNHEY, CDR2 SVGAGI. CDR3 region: CASNRNADSYGYTF. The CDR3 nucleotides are TGTGCCAGCAATCGGAATGCGGATTCCTATGGCTACACCTTC.

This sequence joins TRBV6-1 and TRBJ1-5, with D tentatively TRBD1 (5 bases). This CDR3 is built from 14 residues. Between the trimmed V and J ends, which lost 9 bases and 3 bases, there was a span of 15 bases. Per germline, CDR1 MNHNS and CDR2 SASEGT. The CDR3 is CASGKDSPNQPQHF. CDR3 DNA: TGTGCCAGTGGGAAAGACAGCCCCAATCAGCCCCAGCATTTT.

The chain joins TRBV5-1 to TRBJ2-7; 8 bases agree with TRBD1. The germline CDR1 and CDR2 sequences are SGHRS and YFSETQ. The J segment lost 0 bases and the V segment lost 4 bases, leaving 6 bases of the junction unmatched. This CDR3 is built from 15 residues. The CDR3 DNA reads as TGCGCCAGCAGCAGAGGACAGGGTAACTCCTACGAGCAGTACTTC. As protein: CASSRGQGNSYEQYF. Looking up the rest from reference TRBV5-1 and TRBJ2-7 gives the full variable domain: KAGVTQTPRYLIKTRGQQVTLSCSPISGHRSVSWYQQTPGQGLQFLFEYFSETQRNKGNFPGRFSGRQFSNSRSEMNVSTLELGDSALYLCASSRGQGNSYEQYFGPGTRLTVT.

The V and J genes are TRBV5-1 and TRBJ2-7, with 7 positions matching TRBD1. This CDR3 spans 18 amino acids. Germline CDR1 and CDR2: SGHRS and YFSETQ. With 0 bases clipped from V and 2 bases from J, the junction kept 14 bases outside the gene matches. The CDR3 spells CASSLGLSVRDRAYEQYF. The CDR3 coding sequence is TGCGCCAGCAGCTTGGGGCTCTCGGTCCGAGACAGGGCCTACGAGCAGTACTTC.

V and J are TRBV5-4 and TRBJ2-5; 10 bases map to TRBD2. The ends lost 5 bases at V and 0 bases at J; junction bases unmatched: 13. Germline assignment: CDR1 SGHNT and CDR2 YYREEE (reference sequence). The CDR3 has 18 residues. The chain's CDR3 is CASSFGAGGRSYQETQYF. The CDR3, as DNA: TGTGCCAGCAGTTTCGGAGCGGGAGGGAGATCTTACCAAGAGACCCAGTACTTC.

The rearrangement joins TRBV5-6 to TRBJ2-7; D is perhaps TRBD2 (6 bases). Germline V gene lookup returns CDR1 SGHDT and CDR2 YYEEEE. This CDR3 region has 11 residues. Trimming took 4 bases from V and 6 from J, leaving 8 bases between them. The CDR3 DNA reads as TGTGCCAGCAGCAAGGAGGGCGAGCAGTACTTC. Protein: CASSKEGEQYF.

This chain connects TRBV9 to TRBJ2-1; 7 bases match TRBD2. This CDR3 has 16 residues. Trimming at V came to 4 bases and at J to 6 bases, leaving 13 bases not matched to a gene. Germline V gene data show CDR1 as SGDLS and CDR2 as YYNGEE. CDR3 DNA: TGTGCCAGCAGCTCTCACACTAGCGCAGTAGGCAATGAGCAGTTCTTC. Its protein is CASSSHTSAVGNEQFF.

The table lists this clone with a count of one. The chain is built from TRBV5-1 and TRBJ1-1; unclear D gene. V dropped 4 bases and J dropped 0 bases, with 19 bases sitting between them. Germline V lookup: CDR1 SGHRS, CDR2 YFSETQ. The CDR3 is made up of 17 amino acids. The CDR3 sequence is CASSLPSGTSLNTEAFF. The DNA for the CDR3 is TGCGCCAGCAGCCTCCCCTCGGGAACGTCCTTGAACACTGAAGCTTTCTTT.

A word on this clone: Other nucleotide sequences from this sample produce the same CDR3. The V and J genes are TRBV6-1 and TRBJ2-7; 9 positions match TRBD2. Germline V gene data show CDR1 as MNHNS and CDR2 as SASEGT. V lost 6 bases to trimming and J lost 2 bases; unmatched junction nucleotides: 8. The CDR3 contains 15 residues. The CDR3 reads CASSATSGIPYEQYF. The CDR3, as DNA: TGTGCCAGCAGCGCGACTAGCGGAATCCCCTACGAGCAGTACTTC.

The CDR3 DNA is TGTGCCAGCATTGGGACCGGTACACAAGAGACCCAGTACTTC. Translation: CASIGTGTQETQYF. The genes are TRBV5-6 and TRBJ2-5; D possibly uses TRBD1 or TRBD2 (5 bases each). The length of the CDR3 is 14 residues. In germline, CDR1 is SGHDT, CDR2 YYEEEE. V shed 6 bases and J shed 2 bases, with 14 bases lying between them.

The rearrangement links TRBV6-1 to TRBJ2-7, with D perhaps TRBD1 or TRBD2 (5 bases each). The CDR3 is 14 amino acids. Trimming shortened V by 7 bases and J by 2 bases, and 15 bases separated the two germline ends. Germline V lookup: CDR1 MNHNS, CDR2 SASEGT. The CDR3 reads CASTIGGVTYEQYF. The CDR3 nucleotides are TGTGCCAGCACGATTGGGGGAGTGACCTACGAGCAGTACTTC.

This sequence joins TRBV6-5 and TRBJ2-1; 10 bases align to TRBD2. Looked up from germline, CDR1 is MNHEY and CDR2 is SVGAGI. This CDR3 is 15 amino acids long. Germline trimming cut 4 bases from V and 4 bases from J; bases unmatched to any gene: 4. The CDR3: CASSWVAGGYNEQFF. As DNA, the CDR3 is TGTGCCAGCAGTTGGGTAGCGGGAGGTTACAATGAGCAGTTCTTC.

The CDR3 spells CASSEWGSTGELFF. The CDR3 DNA reads TGTGCCAGCAGTGAATGGGGATCAACCGGGGAGCTGTTTTTT. The V gene is TRBV25-1, the J gene TRBJ2-2; D ambiguous. Germline V lookup: CDR1 MGHDK, CDR2 SYGVNS. The V gene lost 1 base and the J gene lost 5 bases, with 8 bases spanning the gap. The CDR3 is 14 amino acids. Together with reference TRBV25-1 and TRBJ2-2, the CDR3 gives the full variable domain: EADIYQTPRYLVIGTGKKITLECSQTMGHDKMYWYQQDPGMELHLIHYSYGVNSTEKGDLSSESTVSRIRTEHFPLTLESARPSHTSQYLCASSEWGSTGELFFGEGSRLTVL.

The CDR3 DNA sequence: TGCGCCAGCAGCCAAGAATTTGGGGGACTTGAAGCTTTCTTT. The encoded protein is CASSQEFGGLEAFF. This chain uses TRBV4-1 with TRBJ1-1, with D perhaps matching TRBD1 (5 bases). Germline V gene lookup returns CDR1 MGHRA and CDR2 YSYEKL. The CDR3 spans 14 residues. V lost 0 bases, J lost 7 bases, and 12 bases lay in between.

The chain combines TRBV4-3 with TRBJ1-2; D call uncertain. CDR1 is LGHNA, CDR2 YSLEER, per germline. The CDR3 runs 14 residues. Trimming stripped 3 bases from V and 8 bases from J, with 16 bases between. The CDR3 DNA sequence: TGCGCCAGCAGCCAGGCGGGAGTTACTCGGGGCTACACCTTC. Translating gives CASSQAGVTRGYTF.

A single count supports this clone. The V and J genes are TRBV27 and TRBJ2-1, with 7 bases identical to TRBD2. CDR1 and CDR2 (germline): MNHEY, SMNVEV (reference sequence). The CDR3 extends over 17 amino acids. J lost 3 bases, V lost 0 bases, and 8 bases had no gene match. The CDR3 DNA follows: TGTGCCAGCAGTTTATCGACCCCTAGCGGTTACTACAATGAGCAGTTCTTC. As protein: CASSLSTPSGYYNEQFF.